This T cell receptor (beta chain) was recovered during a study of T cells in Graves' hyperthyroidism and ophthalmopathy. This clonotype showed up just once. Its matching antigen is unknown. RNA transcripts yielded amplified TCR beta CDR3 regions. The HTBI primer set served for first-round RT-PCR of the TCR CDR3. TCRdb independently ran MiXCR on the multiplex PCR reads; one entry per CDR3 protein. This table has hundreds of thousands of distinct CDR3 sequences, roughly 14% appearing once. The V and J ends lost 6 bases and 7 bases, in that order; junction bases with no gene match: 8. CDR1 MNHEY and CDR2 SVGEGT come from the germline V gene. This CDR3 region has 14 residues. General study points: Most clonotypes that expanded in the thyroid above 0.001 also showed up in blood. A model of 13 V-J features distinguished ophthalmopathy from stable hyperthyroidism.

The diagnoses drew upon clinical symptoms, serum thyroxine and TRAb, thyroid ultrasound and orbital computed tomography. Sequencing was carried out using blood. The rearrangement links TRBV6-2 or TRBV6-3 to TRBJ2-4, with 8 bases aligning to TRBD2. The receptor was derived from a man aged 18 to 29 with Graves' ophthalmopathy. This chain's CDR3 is CASSLQREINIQYF. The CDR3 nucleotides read TGTGCCAGCAGCCTTCAGCGGGAGATTAACATTCAGTACTTC.